What follows describes a single T cell receptor (beta chain). This sample was included in a study of OX40 agonist ivuxolimab in advanced cancers. Generated by immunoSEQ multiplex PCR, the TCRdb table keeps only in-frame clones and is missing some. The data show about 3,000 clones, around 78% seen once. The sequencing here drew on CD4+ or CD8+ T cells sorted from blood, taken in a trial of the OX40 agonist ivuxolimab. The sequence was obtained from an adult with an advanced solid tumor such as melanoma, head and neck, liver or kidney cancer.

CDR3 loop: CAWTGSRGYTF. The CDR3 DNA reads TGTGCCTGGACAGGTTCAAGGGGCTACACCTTC. J is TRBJ1-2 and V is TRBV30; D is ambiguous. V lost 4 bases and J lost 8, with 11 bases in between. The CDR3 covers 11 residues. Germline V gene sequence: CDR1 GTSNPN, CDR2 SVGIG (reference sequence). Filled out from reference TRBV30 and TRBJ1-2, the complete variable domain reads SQTIHQWPATLVQPVGSPLSLECTVEGTSNPNLYWYRQAAGRGLQLLFYSVGIGQISSEVPQNLSASRPQDRQFILSSKKLLLSDSGFYLCAWTGSRGYTFGSGTRLTVV.